The entry below gives a single TCR beta chain sequence along with its context. The target antigen is unknown. The PCR ran on 60 Vbeta and 13 Jbeta primers. Sequencing was performed with immunoSEQ multiplex PCR; in TCRdb, only in-frame clones are kept and a portion is missing. The table has 80,000 or so clones, 60% to 70% seen once. This CDR3 has 14 amino acids. Trimming left V 0 bases short and J 3 bases short, with 9 bases between. Germline assignment: CDR1 SGHDT and CDR2 YYEEEE. This entry comes from a study of cytomegalovirus exposure and HLA in healthy donors. Study findings and constraints: At a 0.05 false discovery rate, a later analysis found around 15,000 TCR beta sequences to be associated with HLA alleles. The likely origin of a cluster of highly shared sequence variants was a sequencing artifact.

Sequencing used PBMCs. This sequence joins TRBV5-6 and TRBJ1-2; no reliable D call. This clonotype was obtained from a young man in good health and CMV-seropositive. CDR3 sequence reads: CASSLEIRDYGYTF. The CDR3 DNA sequence: TGTGCCAGCAGCTTGGAAATTCGGGACTATGGCTACACCTTC.